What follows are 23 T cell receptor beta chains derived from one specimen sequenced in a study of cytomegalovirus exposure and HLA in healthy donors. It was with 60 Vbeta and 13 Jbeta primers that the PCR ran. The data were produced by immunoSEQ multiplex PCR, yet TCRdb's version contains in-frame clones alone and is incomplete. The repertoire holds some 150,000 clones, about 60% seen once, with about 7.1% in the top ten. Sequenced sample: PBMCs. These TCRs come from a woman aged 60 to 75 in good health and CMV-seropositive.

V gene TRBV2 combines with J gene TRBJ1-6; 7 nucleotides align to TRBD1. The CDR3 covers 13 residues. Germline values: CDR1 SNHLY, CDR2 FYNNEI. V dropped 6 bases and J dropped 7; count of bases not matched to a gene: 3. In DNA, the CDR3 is TGTGCCAGCAGCGGGACAGACAATTCACCCCTCCACTTT. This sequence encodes CASSGTDNSPLHF.

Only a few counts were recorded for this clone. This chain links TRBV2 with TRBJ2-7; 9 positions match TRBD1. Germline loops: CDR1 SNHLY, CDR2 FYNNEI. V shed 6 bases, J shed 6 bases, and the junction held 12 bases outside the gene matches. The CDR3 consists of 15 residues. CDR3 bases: TGTGCCAGCAGGAACCCGGGACAGGGTAAGGGCGAGCAGTACTTC. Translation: CASRNPGQGKGEQYF.

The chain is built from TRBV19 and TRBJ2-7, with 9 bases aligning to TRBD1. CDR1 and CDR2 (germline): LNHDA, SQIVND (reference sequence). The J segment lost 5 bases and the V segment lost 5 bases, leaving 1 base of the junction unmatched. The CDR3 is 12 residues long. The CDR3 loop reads CASSGTGNEQYF. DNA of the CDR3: TGTGCCAGTAGTGGGACAGGGAACGAGCAGTACTTC.

The CDR3 here is CASSHEVTGELFF. CDR3 nucleotides: TGCGCCAGCAGCCACGAGGTCACCGGGGAGCTGTTTTTT. V is TRBV4-3 and J is TRBJ2-2; D is undetermined. The germline V gene encodes CDR1 LGHNA and CDR2 YSLEER. The CDR3 covers 13 residues. V was cut by 3 bases and J by 4 bases, with 6 bases left in between.

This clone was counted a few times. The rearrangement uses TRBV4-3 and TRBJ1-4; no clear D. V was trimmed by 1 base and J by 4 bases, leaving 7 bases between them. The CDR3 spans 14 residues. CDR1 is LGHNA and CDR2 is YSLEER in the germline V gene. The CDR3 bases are TGCGCCAGCAGCCAAGGGAGACTTAATGAAAAACTGTTTTTT. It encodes CASSQGRLNEKLFF.

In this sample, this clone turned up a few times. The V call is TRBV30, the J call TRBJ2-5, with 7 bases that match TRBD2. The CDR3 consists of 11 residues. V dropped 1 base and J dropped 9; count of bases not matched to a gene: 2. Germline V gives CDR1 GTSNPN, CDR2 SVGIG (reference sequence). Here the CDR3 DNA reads TGTGCCTGGAGTGAGGGGAGGGCCCAGTACTTC. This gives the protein CAWSEGRAQYF.

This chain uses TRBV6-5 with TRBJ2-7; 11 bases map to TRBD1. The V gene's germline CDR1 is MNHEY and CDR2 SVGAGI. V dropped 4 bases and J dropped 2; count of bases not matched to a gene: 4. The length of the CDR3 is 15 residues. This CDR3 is CASSSGTGGTYEQYF. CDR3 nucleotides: TGTGCCAGCAGTTCCGGGACAGGGGGGACCTACGAGCAGTACTTC.

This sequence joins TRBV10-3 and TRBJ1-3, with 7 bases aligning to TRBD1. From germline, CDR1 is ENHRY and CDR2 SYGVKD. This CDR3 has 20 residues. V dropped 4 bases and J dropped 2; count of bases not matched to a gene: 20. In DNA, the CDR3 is TGTGCCATCAGTGCCCTTGCAGGGGGTACAACTTCTAGGGCTGGAAACACCATATATTTT. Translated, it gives CAISALAGGTTSRAGNTIYF.

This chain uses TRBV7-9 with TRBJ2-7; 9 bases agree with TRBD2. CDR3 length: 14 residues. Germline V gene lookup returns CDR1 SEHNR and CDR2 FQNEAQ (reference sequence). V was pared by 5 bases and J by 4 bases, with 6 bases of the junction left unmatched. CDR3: CASSPVAGEYEQYF. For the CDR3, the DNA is TGTGCCAGCAGCCCGGTAGCGGGAGAGTACGAGCAGTACTTC.

CDR3 residues: CASGTPTSGANVLTF. The CDR3 DNA sequence: TGTGCCAGCGGGACACCCACCTCTGGGGCCAACGTCCTGACTTTC. V and J are TRBV7-2 and TRBJ2-6; tentative D call: TRBD1 (6 bases). The germline V gene has CDR1 SGHTA and CDR2 FQGNSA. CDR3 length: 15 residues. Trimming pared 8 bases from V and 0 bases from J, leaving 11 bases between.

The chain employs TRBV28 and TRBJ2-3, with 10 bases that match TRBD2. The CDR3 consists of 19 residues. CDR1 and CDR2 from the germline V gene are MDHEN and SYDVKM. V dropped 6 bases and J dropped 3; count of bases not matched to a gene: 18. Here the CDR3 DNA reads TGTGCCAGCAGCCTATACTCCGGGACTAGCGTTAGAGGGACAGATACGCAGTATTTT. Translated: CASSLYSGTSVRGTDTQYF. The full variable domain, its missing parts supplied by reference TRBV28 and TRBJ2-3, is DVKVTQSSRYLVKRTGEKVFLECVQDMDHENMFWYRQDPGLGLRLIYFSYDVKMKEKGDIPEGYSVSREKKERFSLILESASTNQTSMYLCASSLYSGTSVRGTDTQYFGPGTRLTVL.

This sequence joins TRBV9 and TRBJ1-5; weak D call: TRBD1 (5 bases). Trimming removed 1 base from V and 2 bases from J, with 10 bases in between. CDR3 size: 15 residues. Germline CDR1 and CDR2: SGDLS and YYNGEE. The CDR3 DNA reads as TGTGCCAGCAGCGTATGGGGGGATGGCAATCAGCCCCAGCATTTT. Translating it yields CASSVWGDGNQPQHF.

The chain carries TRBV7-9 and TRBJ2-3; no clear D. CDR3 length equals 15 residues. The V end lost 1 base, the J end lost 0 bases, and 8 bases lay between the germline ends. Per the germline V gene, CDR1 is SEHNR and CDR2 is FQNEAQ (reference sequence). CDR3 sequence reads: CASSLGPGSTDTQYF. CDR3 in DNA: TGTGCCAGCAGCTTAGGTCCAGGAAGCACAGATACGCAGTATTTT.

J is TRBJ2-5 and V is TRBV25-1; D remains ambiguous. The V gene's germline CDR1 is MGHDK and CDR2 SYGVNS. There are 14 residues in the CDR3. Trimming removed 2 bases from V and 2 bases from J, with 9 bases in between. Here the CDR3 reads CASSEELRQETQYF. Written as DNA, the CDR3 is TGTGCCAGCAGTGAAGAACTACGACAAGAGACCCAGTACTTC.

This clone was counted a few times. The CDR3 DNA is TGTGCCAGCAGTATCACCCAGGGGAGAGCTTTCTTT. Its translation is CASSITQGRAFF. The V call is TRBV28, the J call TRBJ1-1, with D possibly being TRBD1 (6 bases). The CDR3 spans 12 residues. Germline-derived CDR1 and CDR2 are MDHEN and SYDVKM. Trimming removed 5 bases from V and 10 bases from J, with 14 bases in between.

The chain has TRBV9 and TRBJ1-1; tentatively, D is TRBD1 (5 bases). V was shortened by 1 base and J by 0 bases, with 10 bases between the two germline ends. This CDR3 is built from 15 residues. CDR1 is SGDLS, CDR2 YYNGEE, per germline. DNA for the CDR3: TGTGCCAGCAGCGTAATAGGACAACTGAACACTGAAGCTTTCTTT. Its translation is CASSVIGQLNTEAFF.

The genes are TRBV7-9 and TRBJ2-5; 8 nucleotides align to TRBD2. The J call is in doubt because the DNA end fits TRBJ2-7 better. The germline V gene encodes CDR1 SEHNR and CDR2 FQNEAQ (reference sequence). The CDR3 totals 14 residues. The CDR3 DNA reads TGTGCCAGCAGCTTAGCGGTCCTAGCGGGCGAGCAGTACTTC. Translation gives CASSLAVLAGEQYF.

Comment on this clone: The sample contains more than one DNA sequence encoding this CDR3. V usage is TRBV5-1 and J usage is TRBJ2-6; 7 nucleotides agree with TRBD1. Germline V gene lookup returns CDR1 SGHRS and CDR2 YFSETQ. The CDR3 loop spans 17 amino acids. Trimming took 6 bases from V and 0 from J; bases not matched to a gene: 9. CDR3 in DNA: TGCGCCAGCAAGTCCGGGACAGATCTCTCTGGGGCCAACGTCCTGACTTTC. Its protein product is CASKSGTDLSGANVLTF. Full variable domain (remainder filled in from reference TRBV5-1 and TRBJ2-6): KAGVTQTPRYLIKTRGQQVTLSCSPISGHRSVSWYQQTPGQGLQFLFEYFSETQRNKGNFPGRFSGRQFSNSRSEMNVSTLELGDSALYLCASKSGTDLSGANVLTFGAGSRLTVL.

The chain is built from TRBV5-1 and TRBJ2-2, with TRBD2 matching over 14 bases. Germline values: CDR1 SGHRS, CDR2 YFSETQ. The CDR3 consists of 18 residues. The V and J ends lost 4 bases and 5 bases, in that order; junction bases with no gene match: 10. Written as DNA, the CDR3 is TGCGCCAGCAGCAACACCCAGGGACTAGCGGGAGTTACCGGGGAGCTGTTTTTT. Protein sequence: CASSNTQGLAGVTGELFF.

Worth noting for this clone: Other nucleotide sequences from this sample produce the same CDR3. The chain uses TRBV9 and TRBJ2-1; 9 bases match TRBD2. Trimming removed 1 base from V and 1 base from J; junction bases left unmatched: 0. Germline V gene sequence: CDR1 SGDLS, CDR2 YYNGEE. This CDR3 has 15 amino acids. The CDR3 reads CASSVTSGSYNEQFF. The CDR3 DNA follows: TGTGCCAGCAGCGTAACTAGCGGGTCCTACAATGAGCAGTTCTTC.

The CDR3 coding sequence is TGTGCCAGCAGCGTAACTAATGCGAACACCGGGGAGCTGTTTTTT. It translates to CASSVTNANTGELFF. This rearrangement joins TRBV9 to TRBJ2-2; D not resolved. CDR3 length equals 15 residues. Trimming took off 1 base at V and 0 bases at J, with 7 bases between the two ends. Germline-derived CDR1 and CDR2 are SGDLS and YYNGEE.

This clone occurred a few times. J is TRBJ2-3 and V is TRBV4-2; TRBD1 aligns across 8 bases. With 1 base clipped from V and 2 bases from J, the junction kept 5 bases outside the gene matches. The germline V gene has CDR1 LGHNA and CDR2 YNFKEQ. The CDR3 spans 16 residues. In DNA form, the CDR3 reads TGTGCCAGCAGCCAAGGGCAGGGGGCGACCACAGATACGCAGTATTTT. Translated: CASSQGQGATTDTQYF.

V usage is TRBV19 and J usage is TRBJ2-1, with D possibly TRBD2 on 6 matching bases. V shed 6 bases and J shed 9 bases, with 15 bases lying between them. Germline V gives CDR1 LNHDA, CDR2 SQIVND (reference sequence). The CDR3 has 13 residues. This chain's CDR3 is CASRMGGGGEQFF. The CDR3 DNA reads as TGTGCCAGTAGAATGGGGGGAGGAGGTGAGCAGTTCTTC.